This is a list of T cell receptor beta chains from one sample in a study of identifying expanded T cells in peripheral blood. Data came from immunoSEQ multiplex PCR; TCRdb stores just in-frame clones and leaves some out. Among approximately 100,000 clones listed, 80% to 90% were seen once. Sequenced sample: blood. All receptors come from a person aged 18 to 70 in good health. CDR3s include the opening cysteine and the closing phenylalanine or tryptophan. The D gene is left open where the match is weak. Part of the rows lack a size; the others show once, few, many or a class for expanded clones.

J: TRBJ2-2
D: .
V: TRBV6-6
size: .
CDR3: CASSPGVGGTGELFF
DNA: TGTGCCAGCAGTCCCGGGGTAGGCGGCACCGGGGAGCTGTTTTTT

J: TRBJ1-1
D: TRBD1
V: TRBV5-4
size: once
CDR3: CASSLEGAAFHRAFF
DNA: TGTGCCAGCAGCTTGGAGGGGGCAGCGTTCCATAGAGCTTTCTTT

J: TRBJ1-2
D: TRBD1
V: TRBV9
size: .
CDR3: CASSVGDRNYGYTF
DNA: TGTGCCAGCAGCGTCGGGGACAGAAACTATGGCTACACCTTC

J: TRBJ2-2
D: .
V: TRBV5-6
size: .
CDR3: CASSFARRSNTGELFF
DNA: TGTGCCAGCAGCTTCGCCAGGCGTTCGAACACCGGGGAGCTGTTTTTT

J: TRBJ2-7
D: .
V: TRBV5-6
size: few
CDR3: CASSGTGGQYF
DNA: TGTGCCAGCAGCGGAACCGGGGGGCAGTACTTC

J: TRBJ1-1
D: TRBD1
V: TRBV7-2
size: .
CDR3: CASSTRAIQGLKNTEAFF
DNA: TGTGCCAGCAGCACACGGGCCATACAGGGGCTTAAGAACACTGAAGCTTTCTTT

J: TRBJ2-1
D: .
V: TRBV27
size: .
CDR3: CASSPTAESYNEQFF
DNA: TGTGCCAGCAGCCCGACCGCGGAGTCATACAATGAGCAGTTCTTC

J: TRBJ2-3
D: TRBD1
V: TRBV7-9
size: .
CDR3: CASSFRTGDSTDTQYF
DNA: TGTGCCAGCAGCTTCCGGACAGGGGATTCCACAGATACGCAGTATTTT

J: TRBJ2-6
D: .
V: TRBV27
size: .
CDR3: CASSLSPGANVLTF
DNA: TGTGCCAGCAGTTTATCGCCCGGGGCCAACGTCCTGACTTTC

J: TRBJ1-5
D: .
V: TRBV19
size: .
CDR3: CASSEGLGVAQPQHF
DNA: TGTGCCAGTAGCGAGGGGTTGGGGGTCGCCCAGCCCCAGCATTTT

J: TRBJ1-2
D: .
V: TRBV29-1
size: .
CDR3: CSVEGRSRGYGYTF
DNA: TGCAGCGTTGAGGGACGATCCCGGGGCTATGGCTACACCTTC

J: TRBJ2-1
D: .
V: TRBV9
size: once
CDR3: CASSFGRYNEQFF
DNA: TGTGCCAGCAGCTTCGGACGCTACAATGAGCAGTTCTTC

J: TRBJ1-1
D: .
V: TRBV7-6
size: .
CDR3: CASSLAQGAGTEAFF
DNA: TGTGCCAGCAGCTTAGCTCAGGGCGCGGGGACTGAAGCTTTCTTT

J: TRBJ2-7
D: TRBD2
V: TRBV7-2
size: .
CDR3: CASSWGGYEQYF
DNA: TGTGCCAGCAGCTGGGGGGGCTACGAGCAGTACTTC

J: TRBJ2-1
D: TRBD1
V: TRBV28
size: .
CDR3: CASSWRTWDRAYNEQFF
DNA: TGTGCCAGCAGTTGGCGTACGTGGGACAGGGCTTACAATGAGCAGTTCTTC

J: TRBJ1-5
D: .
V: TRBV7-2
size: .
CDR3: CASSPRGPGSNQPQHF
DNA: TGTGCCAGCAGCCCTCGTGGGCCCGGGAGCAATCAGCCCCAGCATTTT

J: TRBJ1-5
D: .
V: TRBV18
size: .
CDR3: CASSPGGRNQPQHF
DNA: TGTGCCAGCTCACCAGGGGGTCGCAATCAGCCCCAGCATTTT

J: TRBJ1-1
D: .
V: TRBV6-1
size: .
CDR3: CASSERGLKAFF
DNA: TGTGCCAGCAGTGAAAGAGGTCTAAAAGCTTTCTTT

J: TRBJ2-1
D: .
V: TRBV27
size: .
CDR3: CASSLYGGSWVEQFF
DNA: TGTGCCAGCAGTCTATATGGGGGGTCCTGGGTTGAGCAGTTCTTC

J: TRBJ2-7
D: .
V: TRBV29-1
size: .
CDR3: CSVETGTRSYEQYF
DNA: TGCAGCGTTGAAACAGGTACCCGCTCCTACGAGCAGTACTTC

J: TRBJ2-5
D: .
V: TRBV11-3
size: .
CDR3: CASSQGQGRKETQYF
DNA: TGTGCCAGCAGCCAGGGCCAGGGGCGAAAAGAGACCCAGTACTTC

J: TRBJ1-1
D: .
V: TRBV7-2
size: .
CDR3: CASSTQGTNTEAFF
DNA: TGTGCCAGCAGCACCCAGGGGACAAACACTGAAGCTTTCTTT

J: TRBJ1-2
D: TRBD1
V: TRBV7-6
size: .
CDR3: CASSSPDRGRSYTF
DNA: TGTGCCAGCAGCTCCCCGGACAGGGGAAGAAGCTACACCTTC

J: TRBJ1-1
D: .
V: TRBV10-3
size: .
CDR3: CAISEEGRGTEAFF
DNA: TGTGCCATCAGTGAAGAGGGTAGAGGCACTGAAGCTTTCTTT

J: TRBJ1-5
D: TRBD1
V: TRBV6-6
size: .
CDR3: CASSSDRGHQPQHF
DNA: TGTGCCAGCAGCAGTGACAGGGGGCATCAGCCCCAGCATTTT

J: TRBJ1-2
D: TRBD1
V: TRBV18
size: .
CDR3: CASSPRDRGLGYTF
DNA: TGTGCCAGCTCACCACGGGACAGGGGGCTGGGCTACACCTTC

J: TRBJ1-5
D: .
V: TRBV15
size: .
CDR3: CATSRDGETHANQPQHF
DNA: TGTGCCACCAGCAGAGATGGCGAGACCCACGCCAATCAGCCCCAGCATTTT

J: TRBJ2-2
D: TRBD2
V: TRBV5-1
size: .
CDR3: CATPGGEGGTGELFF
DNA: TGCGCCACCCCCGGCGGGGAGGGAGGCACCGGGGAGCTGTTTTTT